Shown below are 4 T cell receptor beta chains from a single sample sequenced in a study of T cells in Graves' hyperthyroidism and ophthalmopathy (dated by TCRdb to between 2018 and 2020). Libraries were constructed by multiplex PCR. Sequenced using an Illumina HiSeq 2000. The TCR beta CDR3 regions were amplified from RNA transcripts. For the first round of RT-PCR on the TCR CDR3, the HTBI primer set was used together with the Qiagen OneStep RT-PCR kit. TCRdb redid the processing of the public reads, applying fastp at Q25 and MiXCR, and retained in-frame beta chains. Rows are combined by CDR3 protein, so each entry shows the most common genes and DNA. This sample comprises about 640,000 distinct CDR3 sequences, less than 25% of them detected only once. Jointly, the top ten make up under 35% of the sample. What was sequenced was blood. Source of these receptors: a man aged 25 to 40 with Graves' ophthalmopathy.

As for this clonotype: A read error may be the cause here, since a much bigger clone is one base away. V is TRBV3-1 and J is TRBJ2-3; TRBD2 aligns across 14 bases. Germline CDR1 and CDR2: LGHDT and YNNKEL (reference sequence). Trimming removed 6 bases from V and 6 bases from J; junction bases left unmatched: 5. The CDR3 is 15 amino acids. CDR3 sequence: CASRPGLAGVDTQYF. The CDR3 region has the DNA TGTGCCAGCAGGCCGGGACTAGCGGGAGTGGATACGCAGTATTTT.

This clonotype turned up a few times. The V and J genes are TRBV5-1 and TRBJ2-5, with D possibly called TRBD1 or TRBD2 (5 bases each). This CDR3 is 15 amino acids long. V lost 1 base and J lost 2, with 12 bases in between. Germline lookup yields CDR1 SGHRS and CDR2 YFSETQ. The CDR3 here is CASSLLPGPQETQYF. DNA of the CDR3: TGCGCCAGCAGCTTGCTGCCGGGACCTCAAGAGACCCAGTACTTC. The full variable domain, completed using reference TRBV5-1 and TRBJ2-5, is KAGVTQTPRYLIKTRGQQVTLSCSPISGHRSVSWYQQTPGQGLQFLFEYFSETQRNKGNFPGRFSGRQFSNSRSEMNVSTLELGDSALYLCASSLLPGPQETQYFGPGTRLLVL.

This clonotype was counted only a few times. The chain has TRBV9 and TRBJ1-4, with a weak D call TRBD1 (5 bases). Germline V gene sequence: CDR1 SGDLS, CDR2 YYNGEE. Trimming left V 3 bases short and J 4 bases short, with 13 bases between. This CDR3 is 15 amino acids long. CDR3 sequence: CASSARLGGNEKLFF. CDR3 in DNA: TGTGCCAGCAGCGCCCGGTTGGGGGGTAATGAAAAACTGTTTTTT.

The J gene is TRBJ1-6, the V gene TRBV4-3; TRBD1 agrees at 8 bases. The germline gives CDR1 LGHNA, CDR2 YSLEER. With 0 bases clipped from V and 8 bases from J, the junction kept 6 bases outside the gene matches. The CDR3 spans 16 residues. As DNA, the CDR3 is TGCGCCAGCAGCCAAGATCTGGACAGGGCGCATTCACCCCTCCACTTT. Its translation is CASSQDLDRAHSPLHF.